This TCR beta chain was identified during a study of cytomegalovirus exposure and HLA in healthy donors. This CDR3 spans 15 amino acids. V trimming: 5 bases; J trimming: 4 bases; junction bases outside the gene matches: 10. Germline CDR1 and CDR2: MNHEY and SVGAGI. Regarding this clone: Antigen: not known.

General study findings and limits: It emerged from a later analysis that several of the most significant clusters appeared to be linked to common viral pathogens.

The PCR used 60 Vbeta and 13 Jbeta primers. Method: immunoSEQ multiplex PCR; TCRdb's copy keeps in-frame clones and lacks some. The sample lists about 160,000 clones, over 65% occurring once. Sequencing input: PBMCs. The chain couples TRBV6-5 to TRBJ2-7, with 8 bases identical to TRBD1. This TCR came from a woman in her 40s in good health and CMV-seronegative. CDR3 in DNA: TGTGCCAGCAGTCAACGGACAGGGAGGAGGTACGAGCAGTACTTC. It is translated as CASSQRTGRRYEQYF.